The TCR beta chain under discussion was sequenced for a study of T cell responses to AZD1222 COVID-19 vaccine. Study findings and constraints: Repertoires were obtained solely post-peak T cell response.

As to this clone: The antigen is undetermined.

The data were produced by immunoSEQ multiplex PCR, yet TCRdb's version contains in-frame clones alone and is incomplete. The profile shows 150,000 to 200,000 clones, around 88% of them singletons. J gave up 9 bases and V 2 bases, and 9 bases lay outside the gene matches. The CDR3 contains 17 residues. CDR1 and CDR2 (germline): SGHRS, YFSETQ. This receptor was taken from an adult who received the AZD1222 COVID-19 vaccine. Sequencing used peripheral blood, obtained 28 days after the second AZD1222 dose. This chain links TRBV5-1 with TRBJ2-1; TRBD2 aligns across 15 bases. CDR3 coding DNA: TGCGCCAGCAGCTTTGGACTAGCGGGGGGGCAGCGTACTGAGCAGTTCTTC. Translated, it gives CASSFGLAGGQRTEQFF.